This T cell receptor (beta chain) was sequenced for a study of blood T cell repertoires in COVID-19. The trim removed 5 bases at V and 0 bases at J, leaving 4 bases unmatched. This CDR3 is built from 16 residues. Looked up from germline, CDR1 is SGHVS and CDR2 is FNYEAQ. This table comes from immunoSEQ multiplex PCR, and its TCRdb copy is limited to in-frame clones, with some not included. This sample has nearly 100,000 clones, with roughly 84% found just once. This clone was seen only once. The rearrangement uses TRBV7-6 and TRBJ1-3, with 10 bases lining up with TRBD1. The sequenced sample was peripheral blood. This clonotype was obtained from a woman aged 55 to 70 with acute or convalescent COVID-19. CDR3 loop: CASSPGQGVSGNTIYF. CDR3 bases: TGTGCCAGCAGCCCCGGACAGGGGGTCTCTGGAAACACCATATATTTT.